The rows below give T cell receptor beta chains drawn from one sample of a study of control samples from healthy donors and cancer patients. The repertoire was sequenced with immunoSEQ multiplex PCR; TCRdb's copy has only in-frame clones and lacks some. The sample holds approximately 140,000 clones; roughly 92% are singletons and the top ten take approximately 11%. The sequenced material came from blood. Source of these receptors: a man aged 25 to 45 in good health. Each CDR3 is given without its conserved first and last residue. Expanded clones are given a class, and other clones once, few, many or no size at all.

V gene,clone size,CDR3 protein
TRBV20-1,NA,SAEEFTEQF
TRBV28,NA,ASSTTREPGGYT
TRBV9,NA,ASSVGESGRAYNEQF
TRBV7-9,NA,ASSSGQGFSGYT
TRBV28,NA,ASRPTGTWENIQY
TRBV7-9,NA,ASSPISGSGYNEQF
TRBV7-9,NA,ASSLVVVEDTQY
TRBV28,NA,ASSVSGTVYEQY
TRBV28,NA,ASINGGATPTEAF
TRBV15,NA,ATSRAVARSETQY
TRBV28,NA,ASSSRGQSGNTIY
TRBV7-2,NA,ASSLRPSGMFYNEQF
TRBV2,NA,ASSETADGYT
TRBV10-3,NA,AISESRATNEKLF
TRBV6-2/TRBV6-3,NA,ASSKEGEVNEQY
TRBV18,NA,ASSPQGEQF
TRBV3-1/TRBV3-2,NA,ASSQAQMTAGNTIY
TRBV30,NA,AWRDRGFGQPQH
TRBV9,NA,ASSKMDGDGYT
TRBV19,NA,ASSLAGTDNSPLH
TRBV4-2,NA,ASSVRGTKDSTDTQY
TRBV6-6,NA,ASSLRRGWETQY
TRBV19,NA,ASTDRRETQY
TRBV18,few,ASSRDINEKLF
TRBV6-1,NA,ASSDLAGGTYNEQF
TRBV27,NA,ASSLAGALTYNEQF
TRBV29-1,once,SVAGGRGDKNIQY
TRBV3-1/TRBV3-2,NA,ASSQRGGGTYNEQF